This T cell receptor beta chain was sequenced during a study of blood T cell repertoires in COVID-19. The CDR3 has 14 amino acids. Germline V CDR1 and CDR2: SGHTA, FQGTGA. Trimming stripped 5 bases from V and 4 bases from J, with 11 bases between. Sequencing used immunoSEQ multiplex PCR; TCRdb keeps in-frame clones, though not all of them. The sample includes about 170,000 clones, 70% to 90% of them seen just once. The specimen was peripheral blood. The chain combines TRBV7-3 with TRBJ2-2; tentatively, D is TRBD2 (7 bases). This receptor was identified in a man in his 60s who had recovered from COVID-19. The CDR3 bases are TGTGCCAGCAGCACCGGGGGGCCCACCGGGGAGCTGTTTTTT. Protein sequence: CASSTGGPTGELFF.